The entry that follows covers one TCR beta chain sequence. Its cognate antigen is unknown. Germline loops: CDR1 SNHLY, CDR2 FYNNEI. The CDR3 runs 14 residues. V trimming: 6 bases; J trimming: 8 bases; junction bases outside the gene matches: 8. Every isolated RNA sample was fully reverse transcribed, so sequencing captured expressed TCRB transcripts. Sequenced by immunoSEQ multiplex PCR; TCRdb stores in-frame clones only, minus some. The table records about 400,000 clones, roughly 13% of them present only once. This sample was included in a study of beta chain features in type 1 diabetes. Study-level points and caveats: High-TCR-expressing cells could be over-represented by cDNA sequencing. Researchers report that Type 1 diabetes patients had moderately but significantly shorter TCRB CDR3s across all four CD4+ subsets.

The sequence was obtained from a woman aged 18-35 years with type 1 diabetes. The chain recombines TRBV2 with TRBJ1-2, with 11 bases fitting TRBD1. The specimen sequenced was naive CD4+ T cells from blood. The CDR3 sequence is CASSPDRGRRGYTF. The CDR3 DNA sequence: TGTGCCAGCAGCCCGGACAGGGGGCGGCGGGGCTACACCTTC.